These 19 T cell receptor beta chains originate from one sample sequenced in a study of blood T cell repertoires in COVID-19. Profiling relied on immunoSEQ multiplex PCR, and the TCRdb table lists in-frame clones only, not all of them. This sample has 350,000 to 500,000 clones; about 88% occur once, and the top ten carry 1.2% to 1.5%. Sample: PBMCs or T cells enriched from blood (not recorded which). These receptors came from a woman aged 18-29 years who had been exposed to COVID-19.

This rearrangement joins TRBV15 to TRBJ1-4, with TRBD1 as a possible D gene (5 bases). Germline values: CDR1 LNHNV, CDR2 YYDKDF (reference sequence). CDR3 length equals 16 residues. Between the trimmed V and J ends, which lost 5 bases and 8 bases, there was a span of 21 bases. CDR3 sequence: CATSGVGAGEDEKLFF. In nucleotides, the CDR3 is TGTGCCACCAGCGGGGTCGGGGCGGGGGAGGACGAAAAACTGTTTTTT.

For the CDR3, the DNA is TGCGCCAGCACCCTTCCACAGACAATGAACACTGAAGCTTTCTTT. It translates to CASTLPQTMNTEAFF. This rearrangement joins TRBV10-2 to TRBJ1-1; D gene ambiguous. Germline CDR1 WSHSY, CDR2 SAAADI. V was trimmed by 7 bases and J by 0 bases, leaving 15 bases between them. The length of the CDR3 is 15 residues.

The chain carries TRBV2 and TRBJ2-1, with D hard to call. Germline V lookup: CDR1 SNHLY, CDR2 FYNNEI. The CDR3 spans 10 residues. V was shortened by 3 bases and J by 10 bases, with 4 bases between the two germline ends. The CDR3 loop is CASSELEQFF. The CDR3 nucleotides are TGTGCCAGCAGTGAGCTAGAGCAGTTCTTC.

This rearrangement joins TRBV5-4 to TRBJ1-3, with 7 bases identical to TRBD1. Trimming took 4 bases from V and 5 from J; bases not matched to a gene: 9. This CDR3 is 15 amino acids long. Germline loops: CDR1 SGHNT, CDR2 YYREEE (reference sequence). This CDR3 reads CASSHGGRGRNTIYF. DNA for the CDR3: TGTGCCAGCAGCCACGGGGGCAGGGGGAGAAACACCATATATTTT.

The CDR3 sequence: CASGQGAYEQYF. In nucleotides, the CDR3 is TGTGCCAGTGGACAGGGAGCATACGAGCAGTACTTC. The chain uses TRBV19 and TRBJ2-7; TRBD1 matches 8 bases. The V segment lost 8 bases and the J segment 4 bases; nucleotides outside the gene matches: 4. The CDR3 length is 12 residues. The germline CDR1 and CDR2 sequences are LNHDA and SQIVND (reference sequence).

The rearrangement joins TRBV5-1 to TRBJ1-1, with TRBD1 identical over 10 bases. The J segment lost 5 bases and the V segment lost 4 bases, leaving 8 bases of the junction unmatched. There are 15 residues in the CDR3. Germline loops: CDR1 SGHRS, CDR2 YFSETQ. CDR3 sequence reads: CASSMGQGFWTEAFF. The CDR3 DNA reads TGCGCCAGCAGCATGGGACAGGGGTTTTGGACTGAAGCTTTCTTT.

This chain connects TRBV5-8 to TRBJ1-6; tentative D call: TRBD1 (6 bases). CDR1 and CDR2 from the germline V gene are SGHTS and YDEGEE. V dropped 2 bases and J dropped 3 bases, with 9 bases sitting between them. CDR3 length equals 15 residues. Here the CDR3 reads CASSLGQYYNSPLHF. CDR3 nucleotides: TGTGCCAGCAGCTTAGGACAGTACTATAATTCACCCCTCCACTTT.

The chain employs TRBV10-3 and TRBJ1-1; TRBD1 agrees at 10 bases. Germline-derived CDR1 and CDR2 are ENHRY and SYGVKD. The CDR3 extends over 14 amino acids. V was clipped by 4 bases and J by 7 bases; unmatched bases: 6. For the CDR3, the DNA is TGTGCCATCAGTGCTGGACAGGGGGTAGGTGAAGCTTTCTTT. Amino acids: CAISAGQGVGEAFF.

The chain employs TRBV7-9 and TRBJ1-5; no clear D. The V gene's germline CDR1 is SEHNR and CDR2 FQNEAQ (reference sequence). This CDR3 spans 14 amino acids. V gave up 3 bases and J gave up 0 bases, with 6 bases separating them. Here the CDR3 reads CASSFEDSNQPQHF. Written as DNA, the CDR3 is TGTGCCAGCAGCTTTGAGGATAGCAATCAGCCCCAGCATTTT.

The CDR3 DNA sequence: TGTGCCAGCAGCTTAGCGTCCGGGACAGTGTTCACAGATACGCAGTATTTT. Its translation is CASSLASGTVFTDTQYF. V gene TRBV7-2 combines with J gene TRBJ2-3, with 7 bases lining up with TRBD1. V was clipped by 0 bases and J by 2 bases; unmatched bases: 8. The CDR3 consists of 17 residues. From germline, CDR1 is SGHTA and CDR2 FQGNSA.

The chain employs TRBV7-2 and TRBJ2-3, with D perhaps matching TRBD2 (5 bases). Germline values: CDR1 SGHTA, CDR2 FQGNSA. V was shortened by 7 bases and J by 4 bases, with 12 bases between the two germline ends. CDR3 length: 13 amino acids. The CDR3 sequence: CASNLRRADTQYF. The CDR3 nucleotides read TGTGCCAGCAACCTAAGGCGGGCAGATACGCAGTATTTT. Based on the CDR3 plus reference TRBV7-2 and TRBJ2-3, the full variable domain is GAGVSQSPSNKVTEKGKDVELRCDPISGHTALYWYRQSLGQGLEFLIYFQGNSAPDKSGLPSDRFSAERTGGSVSTLTIQRTQQEDSAVYLCASNLRRADTQYFGPGTRLTVL.

This clone was seen a single time. The chain links TRBV27 to TRBJ2-7, with no clear D. Per the germline V gene, CDR1 is MNHEY and CDR2 is SMNVEV (reference sequence). V shed 5 bases and J shed 2 bases, with 4 bases lying between them. The CDR3 contains 11 residues. In nucleotides, the CDR3 is TGTGCCAGCAGTCCTACCTACGAGCAGTACTTC. Residues: CASSPTYEQYF.

This chain connects TRBV24-1 to TRBJ2-1, with 7 positions matching TRBD1. This CDR3 spans 15 amino acids. Per the germline V gene, CDR1 is KGHDR and CDR2 is SFDVKD. Trimming at V came to 9 bases and at J to 0 bases, leaving 7 bases not matched to a gene. CDR3 nucleotide sequence: TGTGCCACCGCCTGGGCAGGGGGCTCCTACAATGAGCAGTTCTTC. Its protein product is CATAWAGGSYNEQFF.

The sample holds one count of this clone. The chain carries TRBV28 and TRBJ2-1; 11 nucleotides match TRBD2. Germline V gives CDR1 MDHEN, CDR2 SYDVKM. The V gene end was trimmed by 5 bases and the J gene end by 0 bases; junction bases not matched to a gene: 12. The CDR3 consists of 19 residues. The CDR3 spells CASSPIAGGPSSSYNEQFF. CDR3 DNA: TGTGCCAGCAGTCCTATAGCGGGAGGGCCCTCTAGCTCCTACAATGAGCAGTTCTTC.

The chain uses TRBV28 and TRBJ1-3; no clear D. The V end lost 4 bases, the J end lost 1 base, and 5 bases lay between the germline ends. The CDR3 contains 13 residues. Germline CDR1 MDHEN, CDR2 SYDVKM. The CDR3 region is CASSSPSGNTIYF. The CDR3, as DNA: TGTGCCAGCAGTTCTCCGTCTGGAAACACCATATATTTT.

This clone has ten or more counts. The chain is built from TRBV11-2 and TRBJ2-1, with 10 bases that match TRBD2. V was pared by 1 base and J by 10 bases, with 7 bases of the junction left unmatched. The CDR3 consists of 15 residues. CDR1 and CDR2 from the germline V gene are SGHAT and FQNNGV. CDR3: CASSLGSGRAGEQFF. The CDR3 DNA is TGTGCCAGCAGCTTAGGGAGCGGGAGGGCCGGGGAGCAGTTCTTC.

This chain uses TRBV14 with TRBJ2-7, with D possibly matching TRBD2 (6 bases). Per germline, CDR1 SGHDN and CDR2 FVKESK. This CDR3 has 17 residues. V shed 4 bases and J shed 6 bases, with 25 bases lying between them. Written as DNA, the CDR3 is TGTGCCAGCAGCCCCCCCCACCTTTCGAGCGGGCCCGTCGAGCAGTACTTC. Residues: CASSPPHLSSGPVEQYF.

This chain uses TRBV25-1 with TRBJ1-2; D is ambiguous. This CDR3 is built from 15 residues. Germline assignment: CDR1 MGHDK and CDR2 SYGVNS. Between the trimmed V and J ends, which lost 3 bases and 4 bases, there was a span of 15 bases. CDR3 DNA: TGTGCCAGCAGTGAGGCGGGGAGTTTGGTCTATGGCTACACCTTC. Amino acid sequence: CASSEAGSLVYGYTF.

This clone appeared a few times. The rearrangement uses TRBV18 and TRBJ2-7, with 16 nucleotides matching TRBD2. CDR1 and CDR2 from the germline V gene are KGHSH and LQKENI. V lost 2 bases and J lost 3; bases outside the gene matches: 7. The CDR3 is made up of 18 amino acids. The CDR3 reads CASSPIPGLAGGLYEQYF. The CDR3 DNA reads as TGTGCCAGCTCACCAATTCCGGGACTAGCGGGAGGGCTCTACGAGCAGTACTTC.